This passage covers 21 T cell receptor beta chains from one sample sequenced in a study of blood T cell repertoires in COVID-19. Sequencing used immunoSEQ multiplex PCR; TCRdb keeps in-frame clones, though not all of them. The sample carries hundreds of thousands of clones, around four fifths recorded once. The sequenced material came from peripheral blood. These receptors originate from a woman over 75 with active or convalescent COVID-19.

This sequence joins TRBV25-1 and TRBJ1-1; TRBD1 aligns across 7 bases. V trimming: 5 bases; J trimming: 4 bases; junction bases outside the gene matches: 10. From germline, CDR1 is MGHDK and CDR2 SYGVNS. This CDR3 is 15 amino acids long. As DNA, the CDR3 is TGTGCCAGCAGTCTACGACAGGGCGCAGGCACTGAAGCTTTCTTT. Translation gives CASSLRQGAGTEAFF.

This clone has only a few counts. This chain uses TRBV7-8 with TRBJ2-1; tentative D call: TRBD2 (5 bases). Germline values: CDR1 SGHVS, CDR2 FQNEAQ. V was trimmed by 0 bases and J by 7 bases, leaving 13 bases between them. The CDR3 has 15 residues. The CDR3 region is CASSLASQSGNEQFF. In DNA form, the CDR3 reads TGTGCCAGCAGCTTAGCGTCCCAATCGGGGAATGAGCAGTTCTTC.

This CDR3 is CASSASGGRDTQYF. The CDR3 region has the DNA TGTGCCAGCAGCGCTAGCGGGGGTAGGGATACGCAGTATTTT. The chain couples TRBV5-4 to TRBJ2-3, with 10 bases fitting TRBD2. V shed 4 bases, J shed 6 bases, and the junction held 5 bases outside the gene matches. The germline V gene has CDR1 SGHNT and CDR2 YYREEE (reference sequence). The CDR3 has 14 amino acids. The full variable domain, its missing parts supplied by reference TRBV5-4 and TRBJ2-3, is ETGVTQSPTHLIKTRGQQVTLRCSSQSGHNTVSWYQQALGQGPQFIFQYYREEENGRGNFPPRFSGLQFPNYSSELNVNALELDDSALYLCASSASGGRDTQYFGPGTRLTVL.

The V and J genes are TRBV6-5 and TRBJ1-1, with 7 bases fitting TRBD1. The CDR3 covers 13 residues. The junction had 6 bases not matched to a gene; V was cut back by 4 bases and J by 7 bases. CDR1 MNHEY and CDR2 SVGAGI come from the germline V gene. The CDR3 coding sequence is TGTGCCAGCAGTTGGACAGGAGGAGGTGAAGCTTTCTTT. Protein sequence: CASSWTGGGEAFF.

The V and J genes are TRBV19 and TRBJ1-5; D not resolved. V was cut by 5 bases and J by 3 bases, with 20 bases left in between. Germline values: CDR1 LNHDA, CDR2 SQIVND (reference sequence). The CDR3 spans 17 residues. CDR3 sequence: CASSPLGRFHPNQPQHF. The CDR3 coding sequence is TGTGCCAGTAGTCCCCTAGGGAGGTTTCACCCCAATCAGCCCCAGCATTTT.

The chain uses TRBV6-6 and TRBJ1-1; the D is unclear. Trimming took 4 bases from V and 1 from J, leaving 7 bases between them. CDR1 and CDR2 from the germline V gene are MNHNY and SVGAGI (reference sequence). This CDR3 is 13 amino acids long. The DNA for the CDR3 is TGTGCCAGCAGTTCGAACGGGAACACTGAAGCTTTCTTT. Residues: CASSSNGNTEAFF.

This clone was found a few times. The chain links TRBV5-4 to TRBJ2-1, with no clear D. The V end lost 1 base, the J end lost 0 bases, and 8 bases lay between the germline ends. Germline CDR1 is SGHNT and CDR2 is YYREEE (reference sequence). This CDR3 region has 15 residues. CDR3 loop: CASSLQVSSYNEQFF. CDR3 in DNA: TGTGCCAGCAGCTTGCAGGTCAGCTCCTACAATGAGCAGTTCTTC.

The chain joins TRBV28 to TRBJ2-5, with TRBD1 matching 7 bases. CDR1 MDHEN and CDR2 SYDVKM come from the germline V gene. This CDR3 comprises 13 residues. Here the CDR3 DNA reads TGTGCTTCCGCAAGGGGGCGCGGTGAGACCCAGTACTTC. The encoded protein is CASARGRGETQYF.

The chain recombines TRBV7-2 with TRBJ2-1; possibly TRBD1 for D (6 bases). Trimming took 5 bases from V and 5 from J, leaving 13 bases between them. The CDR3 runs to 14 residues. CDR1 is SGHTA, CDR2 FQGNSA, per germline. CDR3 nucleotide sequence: TGTGCCAGCAGCCGCGGACAGCAGCACAATGAGCAGTTCTTC. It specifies CASSRGQQHNEQFF. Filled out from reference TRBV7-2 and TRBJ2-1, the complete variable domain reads GAGVSQSPSNKVTEKGKDVELRCDPISGHTALYWYRQSLGQGLEFLIYFQGNSAPDKSGLPSDRFSAERTGGSVSTLTIQRTQQEDSAVYLCASSRGQQHNEQFFGPGTRLTVL.

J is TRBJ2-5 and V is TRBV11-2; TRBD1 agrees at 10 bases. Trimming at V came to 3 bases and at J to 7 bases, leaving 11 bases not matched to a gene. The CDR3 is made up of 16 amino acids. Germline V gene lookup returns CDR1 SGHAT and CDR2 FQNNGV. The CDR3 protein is CASSFSGTGARGTQYF. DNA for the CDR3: TGTGCCAGCAGCTTCTCCGGGACAGGGGCCCGAGGGACCCAGTACTTC.

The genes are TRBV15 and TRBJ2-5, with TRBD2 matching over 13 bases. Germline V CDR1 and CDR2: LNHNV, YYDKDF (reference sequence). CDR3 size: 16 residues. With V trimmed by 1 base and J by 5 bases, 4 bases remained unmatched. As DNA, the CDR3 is TGTGCCACCAGCAGAGCTACTAGCGGGGGGGTGGAGACCCAGTACTTC. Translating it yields CATSRATSGGVETQYF. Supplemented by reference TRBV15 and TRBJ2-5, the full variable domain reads DAMVIQNPRYQVTQFGKPVTLSCSQTLNHNVMYWYQQKSSQAPKLLFHYYDKDFNNEADTPDNFQSRRPNTSFCFLDIRSPGLGDTAMYLCATSRATSGGVETQYFGPGTRLLVL.

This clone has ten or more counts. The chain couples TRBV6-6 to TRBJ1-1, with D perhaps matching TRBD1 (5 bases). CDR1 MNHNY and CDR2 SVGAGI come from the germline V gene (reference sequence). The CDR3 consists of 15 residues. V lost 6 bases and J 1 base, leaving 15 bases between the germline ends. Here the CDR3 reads CASSPAGRQNTEAFF. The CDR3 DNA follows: TGTGCCAGCAGCCCCGCGGGGCGCCAGAACACTGAAGCTTTCTTT.

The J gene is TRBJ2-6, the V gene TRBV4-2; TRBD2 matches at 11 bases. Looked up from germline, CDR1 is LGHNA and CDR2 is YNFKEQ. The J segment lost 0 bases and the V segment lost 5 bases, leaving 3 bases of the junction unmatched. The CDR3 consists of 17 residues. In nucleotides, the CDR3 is TGTGCCAGCAGCTACACTAGCGGGGGCTCTGGGGCCAACGTCCTGACTTTC. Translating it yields CASSYTSGGSGANVLTF.

CDR3 protein: CAISGALNTEAFF. The CDR3, as DNA: TGTGCCATCAGTGGGGCGCTCAACACTGAAGCTTTCTTT. The J gene is TRBJ1-1, the V gene TRBV10-3; D remains ambiguous. Trimming pared 4 bases from V and 2 bases from J, leaving 8 bases between. The CDR3 spans 13 residues. CDR1 and CDR2 (germline): ENHRY, SYGVKD.

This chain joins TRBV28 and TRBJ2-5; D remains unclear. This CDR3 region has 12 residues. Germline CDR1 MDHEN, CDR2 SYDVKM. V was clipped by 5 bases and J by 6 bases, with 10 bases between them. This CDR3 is CASSTPTKTQYF. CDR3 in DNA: TGTGCCAGCAGTACTCCGACAAAGACCCAGTACTTC. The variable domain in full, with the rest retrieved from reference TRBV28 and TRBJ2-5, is DVKVTQSSRYLVKRTGEKVFLECVQDMDHENMFWYRQDPGLGLRLIYFSYDVKMKEKGDIPEGYSVSREKKERFSLILESASTNQTSMYLCASSTPTKTQYFGPGTRLLVL.

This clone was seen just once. CDR3 sequence reads: CASSLGQGITEAFF. CDR3 DNA: TGTGCCAGCAGCTTAGGCCAGGGCATAACTGAAGCTTTCTTT. The gene calls are TRBV7-8 and TRBJ1-1; the D gene is possibly TRBD1 (5 bases). Germline assignment: CDR1 SGHVS and CDR2 FQNEAQ. This CDR3 spans 14 amino acids. The V and J ends lost 1 base and 5 bases respectively, with 11 bases between them.

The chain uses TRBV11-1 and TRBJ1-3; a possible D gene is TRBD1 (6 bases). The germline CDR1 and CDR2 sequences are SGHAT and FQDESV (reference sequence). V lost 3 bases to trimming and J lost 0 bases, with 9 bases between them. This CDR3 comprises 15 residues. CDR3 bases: TGTGCCAGCAGCTTTACAGGGTTCTCTGGAAACACCATATATTTT. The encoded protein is CASSFTGFSGNTIYF.

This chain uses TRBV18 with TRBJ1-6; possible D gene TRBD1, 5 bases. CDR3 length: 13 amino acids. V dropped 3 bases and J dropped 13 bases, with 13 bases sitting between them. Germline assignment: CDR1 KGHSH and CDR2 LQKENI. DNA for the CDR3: TGTGCCAGCTCACCTGAAACAGGCCGGCCCCTCCACTTT. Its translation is CASSPETGRPLHF.

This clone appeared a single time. The CDR3 coding sequence is TGCAGTGCGAGTACTAGCGGCGCGTACAATGAGCAGTTCTTC. It codes for CSASTSGAYNEQFF. This sequence joins TRBV20-1 and TRBJ2-1, with 8 bases matching TRBD2. CDR1 DFQATT and CDR2 SNEGSKA come from the germline V gene (reference sequence). V gave up 6 bases and J gave up 4 bases; unmatched junction bases: 8. The CDR3 runs 14 residues.

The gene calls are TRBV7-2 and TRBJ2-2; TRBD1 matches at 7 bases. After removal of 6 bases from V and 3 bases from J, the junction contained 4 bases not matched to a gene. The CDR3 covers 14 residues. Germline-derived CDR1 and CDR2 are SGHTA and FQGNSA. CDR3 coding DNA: TGTGCCAGCAGACGGCAGGGGGACACCGGGGAGCTGTTTTTT. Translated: CASRRQGDTGELFF.

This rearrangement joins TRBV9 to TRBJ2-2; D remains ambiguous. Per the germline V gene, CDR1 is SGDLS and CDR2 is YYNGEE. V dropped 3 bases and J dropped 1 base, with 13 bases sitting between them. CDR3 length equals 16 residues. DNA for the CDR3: TGTGCCAGCAGCGCGAACCGGGTTTGGAACACCGGGGAGCTGTTTTTT. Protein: CASSANRVWNTGELFF.